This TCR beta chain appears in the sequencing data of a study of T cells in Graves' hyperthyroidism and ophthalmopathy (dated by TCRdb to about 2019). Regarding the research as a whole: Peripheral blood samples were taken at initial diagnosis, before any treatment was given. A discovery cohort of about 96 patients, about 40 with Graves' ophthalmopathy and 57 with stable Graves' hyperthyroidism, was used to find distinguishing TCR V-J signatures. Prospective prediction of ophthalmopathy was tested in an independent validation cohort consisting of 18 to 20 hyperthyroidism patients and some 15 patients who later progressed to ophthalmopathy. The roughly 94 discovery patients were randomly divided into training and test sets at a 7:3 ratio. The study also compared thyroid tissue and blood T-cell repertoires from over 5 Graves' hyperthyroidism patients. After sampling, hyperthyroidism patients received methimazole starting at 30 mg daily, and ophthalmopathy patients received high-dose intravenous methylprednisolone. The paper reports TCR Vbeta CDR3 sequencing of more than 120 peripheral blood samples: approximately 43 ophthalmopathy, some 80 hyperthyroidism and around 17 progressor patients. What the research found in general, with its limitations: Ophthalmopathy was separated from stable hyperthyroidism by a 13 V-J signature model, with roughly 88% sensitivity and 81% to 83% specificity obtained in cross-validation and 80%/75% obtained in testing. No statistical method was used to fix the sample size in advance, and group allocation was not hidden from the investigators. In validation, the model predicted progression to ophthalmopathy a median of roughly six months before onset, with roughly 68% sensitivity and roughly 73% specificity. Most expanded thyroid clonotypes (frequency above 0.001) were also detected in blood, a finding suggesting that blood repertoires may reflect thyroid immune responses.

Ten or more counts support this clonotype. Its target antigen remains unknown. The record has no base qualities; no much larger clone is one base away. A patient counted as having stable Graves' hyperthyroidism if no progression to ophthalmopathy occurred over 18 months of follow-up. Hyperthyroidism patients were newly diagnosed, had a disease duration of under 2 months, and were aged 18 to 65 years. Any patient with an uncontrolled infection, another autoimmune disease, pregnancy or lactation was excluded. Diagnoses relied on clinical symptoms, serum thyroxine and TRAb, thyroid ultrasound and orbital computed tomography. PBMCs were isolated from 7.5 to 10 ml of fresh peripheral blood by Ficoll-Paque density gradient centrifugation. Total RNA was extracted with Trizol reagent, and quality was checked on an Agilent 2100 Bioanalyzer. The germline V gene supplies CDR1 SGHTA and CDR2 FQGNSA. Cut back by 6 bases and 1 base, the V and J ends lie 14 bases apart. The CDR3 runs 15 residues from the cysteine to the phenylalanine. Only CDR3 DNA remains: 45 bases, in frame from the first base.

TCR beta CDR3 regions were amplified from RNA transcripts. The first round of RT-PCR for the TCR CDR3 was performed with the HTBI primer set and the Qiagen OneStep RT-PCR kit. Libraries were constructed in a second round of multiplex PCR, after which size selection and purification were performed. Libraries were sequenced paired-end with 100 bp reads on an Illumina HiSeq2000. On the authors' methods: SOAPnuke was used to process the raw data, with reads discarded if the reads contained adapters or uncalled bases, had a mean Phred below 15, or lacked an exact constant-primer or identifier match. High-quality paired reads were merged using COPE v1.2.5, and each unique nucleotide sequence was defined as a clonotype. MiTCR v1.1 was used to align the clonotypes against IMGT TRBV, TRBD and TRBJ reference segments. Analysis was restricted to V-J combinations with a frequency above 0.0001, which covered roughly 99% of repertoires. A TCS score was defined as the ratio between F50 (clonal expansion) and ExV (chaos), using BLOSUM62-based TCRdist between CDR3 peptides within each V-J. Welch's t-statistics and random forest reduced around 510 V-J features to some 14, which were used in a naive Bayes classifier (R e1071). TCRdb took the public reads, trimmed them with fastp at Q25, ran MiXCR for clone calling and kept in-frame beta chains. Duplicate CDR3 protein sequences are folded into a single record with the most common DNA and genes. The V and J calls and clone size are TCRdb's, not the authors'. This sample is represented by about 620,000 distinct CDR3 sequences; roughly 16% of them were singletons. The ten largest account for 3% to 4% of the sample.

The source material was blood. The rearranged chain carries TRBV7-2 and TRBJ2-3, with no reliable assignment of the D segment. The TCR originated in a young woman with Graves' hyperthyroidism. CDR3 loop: CASSQHQPGTDTQYF. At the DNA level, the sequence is TGTGCCAGCAGTCAACACCAGCCCGGCACAGATACGCAGTATTTT. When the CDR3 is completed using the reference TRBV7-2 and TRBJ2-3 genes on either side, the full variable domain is GAGVSQSPSNKVTEKGKDVELRCDPISGHTALYWYRQSLGQGLEFLIYFQGNSAPDKSGLPSDRFSAERTGGSVSTLTIQRTQQEDSAVYLCASSQHQPGTDTQYFGPGTRLTVL.